This T cell receptor beta chain was retrieved from a study of neurological immune-mediated disorders. Findings and limits, study-wide: There was no clinical or MRI feature that was associated with the multiple sclerosis repertoire cluster. The repertoires of 18 of 34 multiple sclerosis patients were placed by phylogenetic grouping in a single related-CDR3 cluster, which may be a signature. In HTLV-1-associated myelopathy, TCR clonal expansion was greatest, and in multiple sclerosis it was least, below healthy controls.

Germline V gene sequence: CDR1 LGHDT, CDR2 YNNKEL (reference sequence). The V end was cut by 0 bases, the J end by 4 bases, with 7 bases between. The CDR3 is 15 amino acids. This clonotype was recorded a few times. As yet, its antigen is unknown. A single record per CDR3 protein comes from TCRdb applying MiXCR to the 5' RACE reads. The sample yields about 65,000 distinct CDR3 sequences, 4.1% seen once. The genes are TRBV3-1 and TRBJ1-6; TRBD1 might be the D (6 bases). Sequenced: PBMCs. This receptor was obtained from a man aged 50 or older with multiple sclerosis. This chain's CDR3 is CASSQEGGYNSPLHF. In DNA, the CDR3 is TGTGCCAGCAGCCAAGAAGGGGGTTATAATTCACCCCTCCACTTT.